This T cell receptor (beta chain) was found in a study of response to subunit inactivated influenza vaccine. TCRdb reprocessed the RT-PCR reads via MiXCR and lists one record per CDR3 protein. Among 550,000 to 600,000 distinct CDR3 sequences listed, around 11% were seen once. About this clonotype: Its antigen is still unknown.

The CDR3 totals 14 residues. The V end was cut by 6 bases, the J end by 1 base, with 12 bases between. Per the germline V gene, CDR1 is SEHNR and CDR2 is FQNEAQ (reference sequence). Overall study results and limits: The authors put forward the suggestion that each seasonal influenza vaccination may bring in only a limited number of new T cells.

This sample comprised PBMCs from blood, obtained on the day of vaccination. The sequence was collected from a man aged 45-60 years who received an inactivated influenza vaccine. The rearrangement uses TRBV7-9 and TRBJ1-1, with D perhaps matching TRBD1 (5 bases). CDR3 coding DNA: TGTGCCAGCAGAGTCGGACACTCGAACACTGAAGCTTTCTTT. Its protein product is CASRVGHSNTEAFF.